This T cell receptor (beta chain) was observed in a study of cytomegalovirus exposure and HLA in healthy donors. Study-level results: A highly shared variant cluster was judged a likely technical artifact.

The CDR3 extends over 13 amino acids. Germline CDR1 is LNHDA and CDR2 is SQIVND (reference sequence). J was trimmed by 5 bases and V by 5 bases; bases with no gene match: 4. On this clone itself: As yet, its antigen is unknown.

The study ran its PCR with 60 Vbeta and 13 Jbeta primers. Assay: immunoSEQ multiplex PCR; the TCRdb copy retains only in-frame clones and omits some. The sample carries under 300,000 clones, around 86% recorded once. This chain links TRBV19 with TRBJ2-7; TRBD1 matches 9 bases. The sequence was obtained from a man aged 35 to 55 in good health and CMV-seropositive. The sample comprised PBMCs. The CDR3 nucleotides are TGTGCCAGTAGTCTGGACAGGGGACACGAGCAGTACTTC. Protein product: CASSLDRGHEQYF. Complete variable domain (other parts from reference TRBV19 and TRBJ2-7): DGGITQSPKYLFRKEGQNVTLSCEQNLNHDAMYWYRQDPGQGLRLIYYSQIVNDFQKGDIAEGYSVSREKKESFPLTVTSAQKNPTAFYLCASSLDRGHEQYFGPGTRLTVT.